This record looks at one TCR beta chain sequence and its context. The entry originates in a study of blood T cell repertoires in COVID-19. Produced via immunoSEQ multiplex PCR; TCRdb's table is partial and in-frame only. The table shows about 40,000 clones, with 79% occurring only once. Losses at the gene ends were 5 bases for V and 8 bases for J; bases not matched to a gene: 14. From germline, CDR1 is LNHNV and CDR2 YYDKDF (reference sequence). This CDR3 comprises 16 residues. The sequence was obtained from a woman aged 80 or over with acute or convalescent COVID-19. The V call is TRBV15, the J call TRBJ1-4; 7 nucleotides align to TRBD1. Sequenced input: peripheral blood. The CDR3 region is CATSAPTGTSREKLFF. The DNA for the CDR3 is TGTGCCACCAGCGCCCCGACAGGGACAAGTCGCGAAAAACTGTTTTTT.